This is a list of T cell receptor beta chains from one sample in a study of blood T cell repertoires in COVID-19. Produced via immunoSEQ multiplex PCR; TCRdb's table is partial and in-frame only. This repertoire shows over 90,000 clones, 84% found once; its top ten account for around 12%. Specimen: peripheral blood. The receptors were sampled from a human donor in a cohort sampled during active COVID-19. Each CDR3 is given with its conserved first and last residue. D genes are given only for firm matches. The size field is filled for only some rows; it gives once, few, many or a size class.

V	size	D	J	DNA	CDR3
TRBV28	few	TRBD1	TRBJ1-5	TGTGCCAGCAGTTCGGACAGGGCAAATCAGCCCCAGCATTTT	CASSSDRANQPQHF
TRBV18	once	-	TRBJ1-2	TGTGCCAGCTCACCCGCGGGACCAGTCGTCTATGGCTACACCTTC	CASSPAGPVVYGYTF
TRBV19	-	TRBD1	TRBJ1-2	TGTGCCAGTAGTACCCCCCCGACAGGGGCCGCCTATGGCTACACCTTC	CASSTPPTGAAYGYTF
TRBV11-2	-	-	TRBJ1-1	TGTGCCAGCAGCTTAGAGGGGGCGAGGGCTTTCTTT	CASSLEGARAFF
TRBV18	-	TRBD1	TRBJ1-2	TGTGCCAGCTCACCCCCGGGACAGGGAAGGTATGGCTACACCTTC	CASSPPGQGRYGYTF
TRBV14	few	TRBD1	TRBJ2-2	TGTGCCAGCAGCCGTCGGACAGGGCTTCCCACCGGGGAGCTGTTTTTT	CASSRRTGLPTGELFF
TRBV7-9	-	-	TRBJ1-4	TGTGCCAGCAGCTTAGGAGGGCAGACAAGGGAAAAACTGTTTTTT	CASSLGGQTREKLFF
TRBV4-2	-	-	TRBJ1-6	TGTGCCAGCAGCCAAGATCTCTCCCACTCTACGCTAAATTCACCCCTCCACTTT	CASSQDLSHSTLNSPLHF
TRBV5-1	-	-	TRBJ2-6	TGCGCCAGCAGCAATGGTACCGCGGGGGCCAACGTCCTGACTTTC	CASSNGTAGANVLTF
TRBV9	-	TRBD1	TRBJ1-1	TGTGCCAGCAGCACCCCGGGACAGAGGGAAGCTTTCTTT	CASSTPGQREAFF
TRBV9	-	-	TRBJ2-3	TGTGCCAGCAGCTTTACAGGGTTCCCAGATACGCAGTATTTT	CASSFTGFPDTQYF
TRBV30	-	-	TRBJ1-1	TGTGCCTGGTCGGACCTCAGGGGCACTGAAGCTTTCTTT	CAWSDLRGTEAFF
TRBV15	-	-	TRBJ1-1	TGTGCCACCAGCAATGGCTTCGGGGGGAACACTGAAGCTTTCTTT	CATSNGFGGNTEAFF
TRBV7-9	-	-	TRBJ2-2	TGTGCCAGCAGCTTCGGGGAACTGAACACCGGGGAGCTGTTTTTT	CASSFGELNTGELFF
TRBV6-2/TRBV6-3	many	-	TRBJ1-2	TGTGCCAGCAGTTCGACAGTGAACTATGGCTACACCTTC	CASSSTVNYGYTF
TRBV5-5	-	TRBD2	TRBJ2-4	TGTGCCAGCAGCTTTGGACTAGCGGGGGGGCTGACAAACATTCAGTACTTC	CASSFGLAGGLTNIQYF
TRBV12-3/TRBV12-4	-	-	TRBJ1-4	-	CASSWGGGAILFF
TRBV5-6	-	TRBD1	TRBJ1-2	TGTGCCAGCAGCACGGGACAGGGGGCCTACGGCTACACCTTC	CASSTGQGAYGYTF
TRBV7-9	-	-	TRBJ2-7	TGTGCCAGCATCGGAGAGGTCTACGAGCAGTACTTC	CASIGEVYEQYF
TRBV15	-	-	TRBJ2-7	TGTGCCACCAGCAGGACCCCTTCGGGGGGCGGCTACGAGCAGTACTTC	CATSRTPSGGGYEQYF
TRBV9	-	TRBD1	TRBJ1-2	TGTGCCAGCAGCGTAGGTGGACAGGGGGCAACCAGCTACACCTTC	CASSVGGQGATSYTF
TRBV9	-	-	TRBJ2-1	TGTGCCAGCAGCTCCCTAGCGGAGCAGTTCTTC	CASSSLAEQFF
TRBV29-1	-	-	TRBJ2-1	TGCAGCCTTGAAAGTGGGGCGCGCGGTACGAATGAGCAGTTCTTC	CSLESGARGTNEQFF
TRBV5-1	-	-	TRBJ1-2	TGCGCCAGCAGCTTGGAAGGGGGGGGCTATGGCTACACCTTC	CASSLEGGGYGYTF
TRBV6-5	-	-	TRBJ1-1	TGTGCCAGCAGGCGGCAGAACACTGAAGCTTTCTTT	CASRRQNTEAFF
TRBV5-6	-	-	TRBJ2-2	TGTGCCAGCAGCATAATCACCGGGGAGCTGTTTTTT	CASSIITGELFF
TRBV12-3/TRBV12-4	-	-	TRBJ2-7	TGTGCCAGCAGGGGTCGGGGTATAGACGAGCAGTACTTC	CASRGRGIDEQYF
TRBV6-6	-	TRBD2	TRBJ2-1	TGTGCCAGCAGTCCGGGACTAGCGGGGGGGGCCAACTCTCGGGAGCAGTTCTTC	CASSPGLAGGANSREQFF
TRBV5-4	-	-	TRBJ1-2	TGTGCCAGCAGCCGGATGACAGAAAACTATGGCTACACCTTC	CASSRMTENYGYTF
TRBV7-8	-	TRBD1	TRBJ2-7	TGTGCCAGCAGCTTCGGACAGGGCTACGAGCAGTACTTC	CASSFGQGYEQYF
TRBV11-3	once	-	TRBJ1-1	TGTGCCAGCAGCTCCTCGTCTGAAGCTTTCTTT	CASSSSSEAFF
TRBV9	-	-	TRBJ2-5	TGTGCCAGCAGCGTAGGGGTAGGGGTGTATGAGACCCAGTACTTC	CASSVGVGVYETQYF
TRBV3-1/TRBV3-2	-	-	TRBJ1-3	TGTGCCAGCAGCCAAGGTCAACTGAGATTAAATCAAAGAGCTGGAAACACCATATATTTT	CASSQGQLRLNQRAGNTIYF
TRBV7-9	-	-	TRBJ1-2	TGTGCCAGCAGCTTGGATCAGGGTTCCAACTATGGCTACACCTTC	CASSLDQGSNYGYTF
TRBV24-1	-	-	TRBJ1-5	TGTGCCACAGGGGGATCTGACAATCAGCCCCAGCATTTT	CATGGSDNQPQHF
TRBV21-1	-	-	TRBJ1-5	TGTGCCAGCAGCAAAGCGCGACAGGGGAACCAGCCCCAGCATTTT	CASSKARQGNQPQHF
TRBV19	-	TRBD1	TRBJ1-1	TGTGCCAGTGGACAGGGTAATACGGCTTTCTTT	CASGQGNTAFF
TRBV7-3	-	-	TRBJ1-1	TGTGCCAGCAGCTTACAGGGGAGGAACACTGAAGCTTTCTTT	CASSLQGRNTEAFF
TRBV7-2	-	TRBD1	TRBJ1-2	TGTGCCAGCAGCGAACGACAGGGAGCCGGCTACACCTTC	CASSERQGAGYTF
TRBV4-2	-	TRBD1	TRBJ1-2	TGTGCCAGCAGCCAGCCGGGACAGGAGGTGGATGGCTACACCTTC	CASSQPGQEVDGYTF
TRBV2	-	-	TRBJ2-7	TGTGCCAGCAGTCTCTCGTTATACGAGCAGTACTTC	CASSLSLYEQYF
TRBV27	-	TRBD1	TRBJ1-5	TGTGCCAGCAGTTTAGAGGGGGCGGCGAATCAGCCCCAGCATTTT	CASSLEGAANQPQHF
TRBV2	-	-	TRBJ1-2	TGTGCCAGCAGTGCGCAGGACACATCTAACTATGGCTACACCTTC	CASSAQDTSNYGYTF
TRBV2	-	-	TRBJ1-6	TGTGCCAGCAGGCGACAGAATTCACCCCTCCACTTT	CASRRQNSPLHF
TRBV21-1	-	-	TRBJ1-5	TGTGCCGGGTACTTACAGGGCCGTAAACGGGTGCGGGAGGGCAATCAGCCCCAGCATTTT	CAGYLQGRKRVREGNQPQHF
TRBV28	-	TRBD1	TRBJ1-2	TGTGCCAGCAGTTTACCCCAGGACAGGGCGAGAGGCTACACCTTC	CASSLPQDRARGYTF
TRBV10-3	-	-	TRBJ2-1	TGTGCCATCAGTGAGTCAGAGTACAATGAGCAGTTCTTC	CAISESEYNEQFF
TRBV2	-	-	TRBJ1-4	TGTGCCAGCAGTGATGGGGGGGGGTTTGAGGAAAAACTGTTTTTT	CASSDGGGFEEKLFF